This entry lists 31 T cell receptor beta chains sequenced from one sample in a study of neoadjuvant nivolumab and ipilimumab in lung cancer. Profiled with immunoSEQ multiplex PCR; TCRdb holds only in-frame clones, not every one. The data hold 39,000 or so clones, with about 88% observed a single time. Sequenced here: peripheral blood, sampled before neoadjuvant nivolumab, alone or with ipilimumab. These TCRs come from an adult with non-small cell lung cancer.

The gene calls are TRBV7-2 and TRBJ2-5, with no clear D. Between the trimmed V and J ends, which lost 1 base and 5 bases, there was a span of 11 bases. The CDR3 runs to 14 residues. Germline CDR1 SGHTA, CDR2 FQGNSA. The CDR3 loop reads CASSLVVAKETQYF. The CDR3 DNA is TGTGCCAGCAGCTTAGTTGTAGCTAAGGAGACCCAGTACTTC.

Here the CDR3 reads CASSFAPPGRIDTEAFF. DNA for the CDR3: TGTGCCAGCAGCTTCGCCCCTCCGGGACGGATCGACACTGAAGCTTTCTTT. The chain employs TRBV7-3 and TRBJ1-1; D perhaps matches TRBD1 (5 bases). Germline V lookup: CDR1 SGHTA, CDR2 FQGTGA. The CDR3 extends over 17 amino acids. Trimming removed 3 bases at V and 3 bases at J, with 20 bases between.

J is TRBJ2-4 and V is TRBV7-8; D is tentatively TRBD1 or TRBD2 (5 bases each). This CDR3 has 14 residues. V lost 5 bases to trimming and J lost 0 bases, with 8 bases between them. Germline CDR1 SGHVS, CDR2 FQNEAQ. CDR3 sequence reads: CASSVGTAKNIQYF. Written as DNA, the CDR3 is TGTGCCAGCAGCGTTGGGACAGCCAAAAACATTCAGTACTTC.

The genes are TRBV15 and TRBJ2-3; TRBD2 agrees at 11 bases. This CDR3 is 18 amino acids long. Germline-derived CDR1 and CDR2 are LNHNV and YYDKDF (reference sequence). Trimming took 3 bases from V and 6 from J; bases not matched to a gene: 14. CDR3 residues: CATSSRLAGGVTQDTQYF. The CDR3 DNA sequence: TGTGCCACCAGCAGCAGGCTAGCGGGAGGCGTTACGCAGGATACGCAGTATTTT.

The J gene is TRBJ2-5, the V gene TRBV6-5, with 8 bases fitting TRBD1. The CDR3 extends over 16 amino acids. With 0 bases clipped from V and 2 bases from J, the junction kept 5 bases outside the gene matches. The germline gives CDR1 MNHEY, CDR2 SVGAGI. The CDR3 DNA reads TGTGCCAGCAGTTACTCGACAGGGGATTCGCAAGAGACCCAGTACTTC. Protein product: CASSYSTGDSQETQYF.

The chain carries TRBV6-6 and TRBJ2-3; D perhaps matches TRBD1 (5 bases). CDR1 is MNHNY and CDR2 is SVGAGI in the germline V gene (reference sequence). Trimming took 8 bases from V and 2 from J, leaving 14 bases between them. This CDR3 is built from 14 residues. CDR3 nucleotides: TGTGCCAGCGGTGGGGCCCTCCTCACAGATACGCAGTATTTT. Protein sequence: CASGGALLTDTQYF.

The table lists this clone with a few counts. The chain carries TRBV14 and TRBJ2-2, with 7 nucleotides matching TRBD1. With V trimmed by 3 bases and J by 4 bases, 11 bases remained unmatched. Germline lookup yields CDR1 SGHDN and CDR2 FVKESK. The CDR3 has 17 residues. The DNA of the CDR3 is TGTGCCAGCAGCCATAACCCCGGCCCAGGGGGCACCGGGGAGCTGTTTTTT. It specifies CASSHNPGPGGTGELFF.

The chain is built from TRBV18 and TRBJ2-7; tentative D call: TRBD2 (5 bases). The V end lost 2 bases, the J end lost 7 bases, and 9 bases lay between the germline ends. Germline loops: CDR1 KGHSH, CDR2 LQKENI. This CDR3 has 12 amino acids. The CDR3 reads CASSPAREEQYF. DNA for the CDR3: TGTGCCAGCTCACCAGCGAGGGAAGAGCAGTACTTC.

This clone was observed once. The chain uses TRBV6-6 and TRBJ1-2; TRBD1 aligns across 10 bases. CDR1 is MNHNY and CDR2 is SVGAGI in the germline V gene (reference sequence). This CDR3 is 16 amino acids long. Trimming took 7 bases from V and 8 from J; bases not matched to a gene: 16. The CDR3 reads CASNKQSGQGRRGYTF. The CDR3 coding sequence is TGTGCCAGCAATAAGCAGTCGGGACAGGGGAGAAGGGGCTACACCTTC.

This clone was recorded only once. The chain recombines TRBV7-9 with TRBJ1-2, with no clear D. CDR1 SEHNR and CDR2 FQNEAQ come from the germline V gene (reference sequence). The CDR3 consists of 13 residues. V dropped 1 base and J dropped 1 base, with 4 bases sitting between them. CDR3 in DNA: TGTGCCAGCAGCTTAGAGCTTAACTATGGCTACACCTTC. Translation gives CASSLELNYGYTF.

The chain combines TRBV6-1 with TRBJ1-2; weak D call: TRBD1 (5 bases). V lost 2 bases to trimming and J lost 7 bases, with 17 bases between them. The V gene's germline CDR1 is MNHNS and CDR2 SASEGT. This CDR3 has 15 residues. The CDR3 sequence: CASSEYNGIRGGYTF. The CDR3 DNA reads as TGTGCCAGCAGTGAATACAATGGGATTAGGGGTGGCTACACCTTC.

V gene TRBV5-1 combines with J gene TRBJ2-7; 8 nucleotides agree with TRBD1. CDR1 is SGHRS, CDR2 YFSETQ, per germline. V lost 6 bases and J lost 3; bases outside the gene matches: 5. The CDR3 length is 13 residues. As DNA, the CDR3 is TGCGCCAGCACATACGGACAGGGCTACGAGCAGTACTTC. This gives the protein CASTYGQGYEQYF.

This chain links TRBV27 with TRBJ2-5; the D call may be TRBD1 or TRBD2 (5 bases each). This CDR3 is 12 amino acids long. V was trimmed by 6 bases and J by 9 bases, leaving 14 bases between them. CDR1 is MNHEY, CDR2 SMNVEV, per germline (reference sequence). The chain's CDR3 is CASSPEGRPQYF. The CDR3 region has the DNA TGTGCCAGCAGCCCCGAGGGGAGACCCCAGTACTTC.

V is TRBV4-1 and J is TRBJ2-7; D not resolved. Trimming removed 1 base at V and 0 bases at J, with 4 bases between. Germline V CDR1 and CDR2: MGHRA, YSYEKL. This CDR3 comprises 13 residues. CDR3 in DNA: TGCGCCAGCAGCCAAGCTACCTCCTACGAGCAGTACTTC. It translates to CASSQATSYEQYF.

V usage is TRBV6-6 and J usage is TRBJ1-1; a possible D gene is TRBD1 (6 bases). The CDR3 consists of 14 residues. V gave up 4 bases and J gave up 3 bases, with 12 bases separating them. The germline V gene has CDR1 MNHNY and CDR2 SVGAGI (reference sequence). The CDR3, as DNA: TGTGCCAGCAGTTTACAGGGCGGAGACACTGAAGCTTTCTTT. Protein sequence: CASSLQGGDTEAFF.

Comment on this clone: The germline gene is not matched at one end of the junction; a read error may be the cause. The chain uses TRBV7-9 and TRBJ2-7; TRBD1 matches at 8 bases. Germline V gene sequence: CDR1 SEHNR, CDR2 FQNEAQ (reference sequence). This CDR3 spans 16 amino acids. The CDR3 DNA follows: TGTGCCAGCAGCTTAGACGTCGGACAGGGCTCCAACGAGCAGTACTTC. This translates into CASSLDVGQGSNEQYF.

The V and J genes are TRBV2 and TRBJ1-2; D might be TRBD1 (6 bases). V was trimmed by 7 bases and J by 8 bases, leaving 14 bases between them. This CDR3 is built from 12 residues. The V gene's germline CDR1 is SNHLY and CDR2 FYNNEI. CDR3 sequence reads: CASTPGGAGYTF. The CDR3 DNA is TGTGCCAGCACGCCCGGGGGCGCCGGCTACACCTTC.

CDR3 protein: CASSLESGANVLTF. CDR3 coding DNA: TGTGCCAGCAGCTTAGAGAGTGGGGCCAACGTCCTGACTTTC. The chain couples TRBV11-2 to TRBJ2-6; no reliable D call. With 0 bases removed from V and 3 bases from J, the gap between germline ends came to 3 bases. The CDR3 is 14 residues long. Germline loops: CDR1 SGHAT, CDR2 FQNNGV.

CDR3: CASRAGGGVSTDTQYF. CDR3 sequence (DNA): TGTGCCAGCAGGGCCGGAGGAGGGGTAAGCACAGATACGCAGTATTTT. The chain is built from TRBV5-4 and TRBJ2-3, with a tentative D call TRBD2 (6 bases). V shed 5 bases and J shed 0 bases, with 16 bases lying between them. The germline V gene has CDR1 SGHNT and CDR2 YYREEE (reference sequence). CDR3 length equals 16 residues.

The chain is built from TRBV5-6 and TRBJ2-6; possibly TRBD1 for D (6 bases). This CDR3 comprises 19 residues. With 1 base removed from V and 2 bases from J, the gap between germline ends came to 19 bases. Germline assignment: CDR1 SGHDT and CDR2 YYEEEE. CDR3 protein: CASSLIPQGSTAGANVLTF. CDR3 in DNA: TGTGCCAGCAGCTTGATACCACAGGGTAGCACCGCTGGGGCCAACGTCCTGACTTTC.

The V and J genes are TRBV10-3 and TRBJ2-7, with D perhaps TRBD1 (6 bases). The CDR3 totals 16 residues. V was cut by 4 bases and J by 3 bases, with 19 bases left in between. Germline V gives CDR1 ENHRY, CDR2 SYGVKD. The chain's CDR3 is CAISAQDHTGNYEQYF. The CDR3 bases are TGTGCCATCAGTGCCCAGGACCATACAGGGAACTACGAGCAGTACTTC.

The chain links TRBV5-1 to TRBJ2-3; the match to TRBD2 covers 7 bases. The CDR3 loop spans 15 amino acids. Trimming removed 0 bases from V and 3 bases from J; junction bases left unmatched: 4. CDR1 and CDR2 (germline): SGHRS, YFSETQ. CDR3 sequence reads: CASSLAGGGTDTQYF. The CDR3 nucleotides are TGCGCCAGCAGCTTGGCGGGGGGTGGGACAGATACGCAGTATTTT.

V usage is TRBV25-1 and J usage is TRBJ1-4; D possibly corresponds to TRBD1 (5 bases). The CDR3 runs to 10 residues. V shed 11 bases and J shed 8 bases, with 9 bases lying between them. CDR1 and CDR2 (germline): MGHDK, SYGVNS. This CDR3 reads CAGEGEKLFF. As DNA, the CDR3 is TGTGCCGGGGAGGGGGAAAAACTGTTTTTT.

V and J are TRBV5-8 and TRBJ2-3; a weak D match, TRBD1 (6 bases). Germline V gene sequence: CDR1 SGHTS, CDR2 YDEGEE. This CDR3 is built from 16 residues. The V gene lost 3 bases and the J gene lost 1 base, with 15 bases spanning the gap. The CDR3 spells CASSSDLTGRTDTQYF. CDR3 sequence (DNA): TGTGCCAGCAGCTCAGACCTGACAGGTCGCACAGATACGCAGTATTTT.

The gene calls are TRBV28 and TRBJ1-1; 9 bases line up with TRBD1. The CDR3 has 14 residues. The V gene end was trimmed by 4 bases and the J gene end by 2 bases; junction bases not matched to a gene: 2. CDR1 MDHEN and CDR2 SYDVKM come from the germline V gene. CDR3 region: CASSSGQGNTEAFF. CDR3 DNA: TGTGCCAGCAGTTCGGGACAGGGAAACACTGAAGCTTTCTTT.

The chain uses TRBV29-1 and TRBJ2-7; 7 bases align to TRBD1. CDR1 is SQVTM and CDR2 is ANQGSEA in the germline V gene. CDR3 length: 12 residues. J gave up 6 bases and V 7 bases, and 9 bases lay outside the gene matches. This chain's CDR3 is CSALRDSPEQYF. The CDR3 nucleotides are TGCAGCGCTCTAAGGGACAGCCCCGAGCAGTACTTC.

CDR3 in DNA: TGTGCCAGCAGAATATTGGACAGGGGAGGCGAGACCCAGTACTTC. It specifies CASRILDRGGETQYF. The chain couples TRBV27 to TRBJ2-5, with TRBD1 matching over 9 bases. In germline, CDR1 is MNHEY, CDR2 SMNVEV (reference sequence). The CDR3 has 15 residues. Unmatched junction bases numbered 10, after V lost 6 bases and J lost 5 bases.

The chain uses TRBV15 and TRBJ1-4; D is ambiguous. CDR3 length equals 12 residues. Trimming took 5 bases from V and 8 from J, leaving 9 bases between them. The germline V gene has CDR1 LNHNV and CDR2 YYDKDF (reference sequence). CDR3 coding DNA: TGTGCCACCAGCCCCTATCGCGAAAAACTGTTTTTT. It codes for CATSPYREKLFF.

The V gene is TRBV30, the J gene TRBJ1-1; 8 nucleotides align to TRBD1. The CDR3 has 13 residues. Germline V gene lookup returns CDR1 GTSNPN and CDR2 SVGIG (reference sequence). CDR3 protein: CASDRVLNTEAFF. The CDR3 coding sequence is TGTGCATCGGACAGGGTTTTGAACACTGAAGCTTTCTTT.

The gene calls are TRBV9 and TRBJ1-4, with D possibly TRBD1 on 5 matching bases. Germline CDR1 reads SGDLS; CDR2 reads YYNGEE. Deletions cut 3 bases from V and 7 bases from J, with 16 bases between. The CDR3 is made up of 15 amino acids. In DNA, the CDR3 is TGTGCCAGCAGCGCTTATACAGGAACGACTGAAAAACTGTTTTTT. This gives the protein CASSAYTGTTEKLFF.

The chain has TRBV5-1 and TRBJ2-7, with 7 positions matching TRBD2. The germline CDR1 and CDR2 sequences are SGHRS and YFSETQ. The length of the CDR3 is 16 residues. J gave up 2 bases and V 0 bases, and 8 bases lay outside the gene matches. The chain's CDR3 is CASSLDPGGSPYEQYF. CDR3 DNA sequence: TGCGCCAGCAGCTTGGACCCGGGCGGGAGTCCCTACGAGCAGTACTTC. Full variable domain (rest looked up from reference TRBV5-1 and TRBJ2-7): KAGVTQTPRYLIKTRGQQVTLSCSPISGHRSVSWYQQTPGQGLQFLFEYFSETQRNKGNFPGRFSGRQFSNSRSEMNVSTLELGDSALYLCASSLDPGGSPYEQYFGPGTRLTVT.